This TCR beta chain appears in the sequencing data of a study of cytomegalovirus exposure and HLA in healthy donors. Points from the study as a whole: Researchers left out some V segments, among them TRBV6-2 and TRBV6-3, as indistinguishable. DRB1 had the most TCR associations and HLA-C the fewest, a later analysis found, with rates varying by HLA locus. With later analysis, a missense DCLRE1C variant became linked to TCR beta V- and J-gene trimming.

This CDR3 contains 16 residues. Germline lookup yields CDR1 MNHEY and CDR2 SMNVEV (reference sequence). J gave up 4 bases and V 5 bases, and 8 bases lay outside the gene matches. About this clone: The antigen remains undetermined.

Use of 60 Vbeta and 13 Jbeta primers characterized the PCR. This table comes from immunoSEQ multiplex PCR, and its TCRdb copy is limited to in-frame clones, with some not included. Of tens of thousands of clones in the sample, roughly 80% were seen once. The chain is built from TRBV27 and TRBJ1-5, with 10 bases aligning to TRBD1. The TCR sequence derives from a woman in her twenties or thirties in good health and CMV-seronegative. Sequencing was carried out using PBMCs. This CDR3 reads CASSLRTGGPNQPQHF. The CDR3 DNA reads TGTGCCAGCAGTCTCCGGACAGGGGGGCCAAATCAGCCCCAGCATTTT.